One and the same sample provided the 25 T cell receptor beta chains below, sequenced in a study of molecular identifiers for immune sequencing clone quantification. One entry per CDR3 protein results from TCRdb running MiXCR on the PCR reads. This table holds about half a million distinct CDR3 sequences, 25% found once. Sequenced: naive CD8+ T cells from blood, with Jurkat cell RNA spiked in. Described subset: FACS-sorted CD8+CD4-CCR7+CD45RA+ naive T cells. These receptors originate from a human donor in good health. Some libraries in this study had Jurkat cell RNA spiked in.

J is TRBJ2-4 and V is TRBV7-9; D gene unclear. This CDR3 is 15 amino acids long. Germline CDR1 SEHNR, CDR2 FQNEAQ (reference sequence). The V end was cut by 4 bases, the J end by 9 bases, with 19 bases between. CDR3 DNA sequence: TGTGCCAGCAGCTCGAACCGGGTCCGAGATAGCATTCAGTACTTC. It is translated as CASSSNRVRDSIQYF.

This clonotype was recorded at least ten times. The V call is TRBV28, the J call TRBJ1-1, with D possibly matching TRBD1 (6 bases). CDR3 length: 13 residues. Per the germline V gene, CDR1 is MDHEN and CDR2 is SYDVKM. V was clipped by 5 bases and J by 8 bases, with 15 bases between them. The CDR3 DNA sequence: TGTGCCAGCAGTCCACCTCCGGGACAAGAAGCTTTCTTT. Residues: CASSPPPGQEAFF. Complete variable domain (other parts from reference TRBV28 and TRBJ1-1): DVKVTQSSRYLVKRTGEKVFLECVQDMDHENMFWYRQDPGLGLRLIYFSYDVKMKEKGDIPEGYSVSREKKERFSLILESASTNQTSMYLCASSPPPGQEAFFGQGTRLTVV.

The chain employs TRBV3-1 and TRBJ2-1; weak D call: TRBD2 (5 bases). The CDR3 has 15 amino acids. The V end was cut by 5 bases, the J end by 8 bases, with 19 bases between. Germline assignment: CDR1 LGHDT and CDR2 YNNKEL (reference sequence). The CDR3 protein is CASSSTPGVRDEQFF. CDR3 coding DNA: TGTGCCAGCAGCTCTACCCCCGGGGTACGAGATGAGCAGTTCTTC.

This clonotype was seen only a few times. J is TRBJ2-7 and V is TRBV2, with D possibly matching TRBD1 (6 bases). The germline V gene has CDR1 SNHLY and CDR2 FYNNEI. The CDR3 extends over 15 amino acids. Trimming took 3 bases from V and 5 from J, leaving 17 bases between them. CDR3 in amino acids: CASSDRDMWSHEQYF. CDR3 DNA: TGTGCCAGCAGTGATCGGGACATGTGGTCCCACGAGCAGTACTTC.

In its sample, this clonotype was seen a few times. The V and J genes are TRBV28 and TRBJ2-2, with TRBD1 matching over 9 bases. Germline V gene lookup returns CDR1 MDHEN and CDR2 SYDVKM. The J segment lost 6 bases and the V segment lost 8 bases, leaving 13 bases of the junction unmatched. CDR3 length equals 16 residues. The CDR3 sequence is CASRTNRGRFSGELFF. The CDR3 coding sequence is TGTGCCAGCCGGACTAACAGGGGGCGATTCTCCGGGGAGCTGTTTTTT.

The CDR3 protein is CATPGRKPDGEQFF. The CDR3 DNA reads as TGTGCCACCCCTGGAAGGAAGCCGGATGGGGAGCAGTTCTTC. The chain recombines TRBV11-2 with TRBJ2-1; D ambiguous. V lost 10 bases, J lost 10 bases, and 23 bases lay in between. CDR3 length: 14 residues. CDR1 and CDR2 (germline): SGHAT, FQNNGV.

In regard to this clonotype: One end of the junction fails to match germline, which may point to a read error. The chain uses TRBV7-2 and TRBJ2-1; D assignment may be TRBD1 or TRBD2 (6 bases each). CDR1 and CDR2 (germline): SGHTA, FQGNSA. This CDR3 is 16 amino acids long. The CDR3 nucleotides read TGTGCCAGCAGCTTAGTAGGCATAGGGGGGTGGGATGAGCAGTCCTTC. It codes for CASSLVGIGGWDEQSF.

A few counts support this clonotype. This chain connects TRBV5-4 to TRBJ2-5; D is unresolved. Trimming cost V 2 bases and J 4 bases, with 6 bases left between them. This CDR3 is 12 amino acids long. The germline V gene encodes CDR1 SGHNT and CDR2 YYREEE (reference sequence). DNA of the CDR3: TGTGCCAGCAGCTTCTACTCAGAGACCCAGTACTTC. Translation: CASSFYSETQYF.

This clonotype was seen repeatedly, ten times or more. This chain connects TRBV4-3 to TRBJ1-5; a weak D match, TRBD1 (5 bases). V shed 0 bases and J shed 2 bases, with 11 bases lying between them. CDR3 length: 16 amino acids. CDR1 and CDR2 (germline): LGHNA, YSLEER. The CDR3 spells CASSQDWQGGNQPQHF. The CDR3, as DNA: TGCGCCAGCAGCCAAGATTGGCAGGGTGGCAATCAGCCCCAGCATTTT.

This clonotype came up many times. The V call is TRBV7-9, the J call TRBJ2-3; unclear D gene. Germline loops: CDR1 SEHNR, CDR2 FQNEAQ (reference sequence). The length of the CDR3 is 12 residues. V lost 7 bases to trimming and J lost 3 bases, with 8 bases between them. The CDR3 is CASTDFTDTQYF. The CDR3 nucleotides read TGTGCCAGCACCGACTTTACAGATACGCAGTATTTT.

This clonotype has more than one count but fewer than ten. CDR3 residues: CASSEAGRGTGELFF. In DNA, the CDR3 is TGTGCCAGCAGTGAGGCAGGGCGGGGAACCGGGGAGCTGTTTTTT. The rearrangement links TRBV2 to TRBJ2-2; possible D gene TRBD2, 6 bases. CDR3 length: 15 residues. Germline-derived CDR1 and CDR2 are SNHLY and FYNNEI. Trimming pared 3 bases from V and 5 bases from J, leaving 13 bases between.

The chain combines TRBV5-1 with TRBJ1-4; no clear D. CDR3 length: 13 residues. V was trimmed by 5 bases and J by 3 bases, leaving 8 bases between them. Germline V CDR1 and CDR2: SGHRS, YFSETQ. The CDR3 spells CASSVRSNEKLFF. As DNA, the CDR3 is TGCGCCAGCAGTGTGAGGTCTAATGAAAAACTGTTTTTT.

This clonotype occurred many times. The V and J genes are TRBV27 and TRBJ1-1; D ambiguous. The CDR3 is made up of 13 amino acids. Trimming pared 4 bases from V and 1 base from J, leaving 7 bases between. Germline V lookup: CDR1 MNHEY, CDR2 SMNVEV (reference sequence). In nucleotides, the CDR3 is TGTGCCAGCAGTTACAAACCGAACACTGAAGCTTTCTTT. Translation: CASSYKPNTEAFF.

Note on this clonotype: A much larger clonotype is one base distant, so this may be a read error. This chain uses TRBV6-6 with TRBJ2-7, with a weak D call TRBD1 (6 bases). The CDR3 is 15 amino acids. Germline V gene lookup returns CDR1 MNHNY and CDR2 SVGAGI (reference sequence). CDR3 loop: CASSYSTGTQYGQYF. In DNA, the CDR3 is TGTGCCAGCAGTTACTCGACCGGGACACAATACGGGCAGTACTTC.

V usage is TRBV19 and J usage is TRBJ1-5; 8 bases line up with TRBD1. Trimming at V came to 5 bases and at J to 5 bases, leaving 8 bases not matched to a gene. Germline CDR1 is LNHDA and CDR2 is SQIVND (reference sequence). The CDR3 is made up of 15 amino acids. The DNA for the CDR3 is TGTGCCAGTAGTTCGTGGGAACAGGGGGATCAGCCCCAGCATTTT. Encoded protein: CASSSWEQGDQPQHF.

The chain joins TRBV30 to TRBJ1-1; D is unclear. The germline gives CDR1 GTSNPN, CDR2 SVGIG (reference sequence). The CDR3 extends over 13 amino acids. V was pared by 1 base and J by 1 base, with 7 bases between. CDR3 DNA: TGTGCCTGGAGTGCCGCAGAGAACACTGAAGCTTTCTTT. Protein product: CAWSAAENTEAFF.

This clonotype was detected a few times. This chain connects TRBV9 to TRBJ1-1; 7 bases align to TRBD1. Germline values: CDR1 SGDLS, CDR2 YYNGEE. The CDR3 loop spans 18 amino acids. The ends lost 3 bases at V and 0 bases at J; junction bases unmatched: 14. The CDR3 loop reads CASSGSGTDPTLNTEAFF. CDR3 in DNA: TGTGCCAGCAGCGGATCCGGGACAGACCCTACCTTGAACACTGAAGCTTTCTTT.

This rearrangement joins TRBV4-3 to TRBJ1-1; no definite D call. V was pared by 0 bases and J by 4 bases, with 9 bases between. Germline CDR1 and CDR2: LGHNA and YSLEER. The CDR3 contains 14 residues. In DNA, the CDR3 is TGCGCCAGCAGCCAAGAAAAAAGGAGCACTGAAGCTTTCTTT. It yields the protein CASSQEKRSTEAFF.

The sample holds many counts of this clonotype. The V gene is TRBV9, the J gene TRBJ2-5, with unresolved D. This CDR3 has 15 residues. V lost 3 bases and J lost 5, with 17 bases in between. Per the germline V gene, CDR1 is SGDLS and CDR2 is YYNGEE. The CDR3 loop reads CASSEEGPAPETQYF. CDR3 sequence (DNA): TGTGCCAGCAGCGAGGAAGGTCCCGCCCCGGAGACCCAGTACTTC. The full variable domain, with the rest looked up from reference TRBV9 and TRBJ2-5, is DSGVTQTPKHLITATGQRVTLRCSPRSGDLSVYWYQQSLDQGLQFLIQYYNGEERAKGNILERFSAQQFPDLHSELNLSSLELGDSALYFCASSEEGPAPETQYFGPGTRLLVL.

This clonotype was detected only a few times. V is TRBV28 and J is TRBJ2-5, with D tentatively TRBD2 (6 bases). The CDR3 is 18 amino acids. Germline-derived CDR1 and CDR2 are MDHEN and SYDVKM. Trimming left V 5 bases short and J 7 bases short, with 29 bases between. The DNA for the CDR3 is TGTGCCAGCAGTCCAGAGCCGCGCGAGGGACTGCTGCAATTGACCCAGTACTTC. Protein product: CASSPEPREGLLQLTQYF.

This chain connects TRBV24-1 to TRBJ2-3; D possibly corresponds to TRBD1 (6 bases). Germline V gene lookup returns CDR1 KGHDR and CDR2 SFDVKD. V dropped 9 bases and J dropped 1 base, with 10 bases sitting between them. This CDR3 spans 13 amino acids. For the CDR3, the DNA is TGTGCCACCTCGACAGGTCGCACAGATACGCAGTATTTT. Residues: CATSTGRTDTQYF.

This rearrangement joins TRBV19 to TRBJ1-1; D gene uncertain. The CDR3 sequence is 15 residues long. Germline V gene lookup returns CDR1 LNHDA and CDR2 SQIVND (reference sequence). V gave up 1 base and J gave up 1 base, with 10 bases separating them. The CDR3 loop is CASSIGCNPNTEAFF. The CDR3 DNA follows: TGTGCCAGTAGTATAGGTTGCAACCCGAACACTGAAGCTTTCTTT.

In its sample, this clonotype was seen many times. The rearrangement joins TRBV15 to TRBJ2-1; 9 bases agree with TRBD2. The V segment lost 7 bases and the J segment 4 bases; nucleotides outside the gene matches: 8. CDR1 is LNHNV, CDR2 YYDKDF, per germline (reference sequence). The CDR3 has 15 amino acids. In DNA form, the CDR3 reads TGTGCCACCAACAACCCCACTAGCGGGTACAATGAGCAGTTCTTC. Protein sequence: CATNNPTSGYNEQFF.

This clonotype was found many times. CDR3 sequence (DNA): TGTGCCAGCAGGGAAGGGTCCTTAAAAGGGACTTTCTTT. Translated: CASREGSLKGTFF. J is TRBJ1-1 and V is TRBV12-3 or TRBV12-4; D gene ambiguous. This CDR3 comprises 13 residues. The V gene lost 6 bases and the J gene lost 12 bases, with 20 bases spanning the gap.

The J gene is TRBJ1-2, the V gene TRBV3-1, with D possibly TRBD1 on 6 matching bases. Between the trimmed V and J ends, which lost 1 base and 6 bases, there was a span of 18 bases. The CDR3 has 16 amino acids. Germline V gene lookup returns CDR1 LGHDT and CDR2 YNNKEL (reference sequence). The CDR3 loop reads CASSQAWTEDGDGYTF. The CDR3 DNA reads as TGTGCCAGCAGCCAAGCATGGACAGAGGATGGCGATGGCTACACCTTC.